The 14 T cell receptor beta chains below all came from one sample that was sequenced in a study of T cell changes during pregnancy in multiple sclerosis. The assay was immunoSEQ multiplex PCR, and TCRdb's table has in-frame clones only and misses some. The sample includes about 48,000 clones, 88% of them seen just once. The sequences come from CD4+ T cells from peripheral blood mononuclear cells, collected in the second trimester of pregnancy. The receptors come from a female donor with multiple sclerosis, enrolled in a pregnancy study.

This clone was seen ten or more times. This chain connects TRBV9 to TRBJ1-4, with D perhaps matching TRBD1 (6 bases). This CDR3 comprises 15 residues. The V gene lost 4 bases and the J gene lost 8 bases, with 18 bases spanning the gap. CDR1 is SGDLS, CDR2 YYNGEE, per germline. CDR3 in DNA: TGTGCCAGCAGCTTACTACAGGGTCGGTTCGAAAAACTGTTTTTT. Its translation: CASSLLQGRFEKLFF.

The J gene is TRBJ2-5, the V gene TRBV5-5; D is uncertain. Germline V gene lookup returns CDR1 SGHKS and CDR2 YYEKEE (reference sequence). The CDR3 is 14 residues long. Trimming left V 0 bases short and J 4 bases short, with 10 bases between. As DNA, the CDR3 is TGTGCCAGCAGCTTGGGGGCAAGTGGAGAGACCCAGTACTTC. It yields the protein CASSLGASGETQYF.

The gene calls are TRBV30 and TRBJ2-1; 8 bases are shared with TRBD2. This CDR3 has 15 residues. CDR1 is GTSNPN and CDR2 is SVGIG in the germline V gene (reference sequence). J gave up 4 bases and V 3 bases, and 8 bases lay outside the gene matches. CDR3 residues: CAWRLPGLGYNEQFF. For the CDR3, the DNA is TGTGCCTGGAGGCTACCGGGACTAGGGTACAATGAGCAGTTCTTC.

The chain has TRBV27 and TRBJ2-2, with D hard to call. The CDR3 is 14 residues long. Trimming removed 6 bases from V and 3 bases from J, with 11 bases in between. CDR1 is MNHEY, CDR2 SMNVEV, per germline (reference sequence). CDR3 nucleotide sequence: TGTGCCAGCAGGCTAGATTTATACACCGGGGAGCTGTTTTTT. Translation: CASRLDLYTGELFF.

Here the CDR3 reads CASSLLEGSYNEQFF. In DNA, the CDR3 is TGTGCCAGCAGCTTACTAGAGGGCTCCTACAATGAGCAGTTCTTC. This sequence joins TRBV7-9 and TRBJ2-1; tentatively, D is TRBD2 (5 bases). Germline CDR1 SEHNR, CDR2 FQNEAQ (reference sequence). CDR3 length: 15 amino acids. Trimming took off 2 bases at V and 0 bases at J, with 8 bases between the two ends.

CDR3 region: CASSLGRGVTSTDTQYF. In nucleotides, the CDR3 is TGTGCCAGCAGCTTAGGGCGCGGCGTAACTAGCACAGATACGCAGTATTTT. This chain uses TRBV7-2 with TRBJ2-3; D unclear. Germline values: CDR1 SGHTA, CDR2 FQGNSA. This CDR3 spans 17 amino acids. The V and J ends lost 1 base and 0 bases respectively, with 14 bases between them.

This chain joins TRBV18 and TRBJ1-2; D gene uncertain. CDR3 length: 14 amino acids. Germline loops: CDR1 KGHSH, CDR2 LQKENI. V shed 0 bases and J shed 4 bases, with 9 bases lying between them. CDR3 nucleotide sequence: TGTGCCAGCTCACCACCGAGTTCTCCCTATGGCTACACCTTC. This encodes CASSPPSSPYGYTF.

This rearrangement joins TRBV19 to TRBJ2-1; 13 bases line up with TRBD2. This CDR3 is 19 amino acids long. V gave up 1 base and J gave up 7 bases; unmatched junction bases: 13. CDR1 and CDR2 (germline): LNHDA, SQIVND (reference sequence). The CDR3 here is CASSIGSSGTSGVWNEQFF. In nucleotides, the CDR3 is TGTGCCAGTAGTATAGGTTCCTCCGGGACTAGCGGGGTATGGAATGAGCAGTTCTTC.

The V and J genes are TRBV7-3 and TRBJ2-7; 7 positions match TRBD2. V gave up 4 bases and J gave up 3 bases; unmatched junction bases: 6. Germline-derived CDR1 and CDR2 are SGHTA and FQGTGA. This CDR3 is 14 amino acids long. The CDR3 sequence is CASSSGGSLYEQYF. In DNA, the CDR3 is TGTGCCAGCAGCTCCGGGGGGTCGCTCTACGAGCAGTACTTC.

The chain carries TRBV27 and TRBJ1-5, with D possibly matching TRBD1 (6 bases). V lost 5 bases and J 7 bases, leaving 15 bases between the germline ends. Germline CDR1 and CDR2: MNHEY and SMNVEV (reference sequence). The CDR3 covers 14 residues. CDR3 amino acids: CASSPRDTGQPQHF. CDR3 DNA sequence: TGTGCCAGCAGTCCCCGGGACACGGGGCAGCCCCAGCATTTT.

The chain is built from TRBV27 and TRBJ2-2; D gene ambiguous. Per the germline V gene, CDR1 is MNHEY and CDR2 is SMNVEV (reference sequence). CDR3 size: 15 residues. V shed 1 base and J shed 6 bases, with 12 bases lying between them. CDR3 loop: CASSLFGSAAGELFF. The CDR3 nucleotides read TGTGCCAGCAGTTTATTTGGGTCCGCGGCCGGGGAGCTGTTTTTT.

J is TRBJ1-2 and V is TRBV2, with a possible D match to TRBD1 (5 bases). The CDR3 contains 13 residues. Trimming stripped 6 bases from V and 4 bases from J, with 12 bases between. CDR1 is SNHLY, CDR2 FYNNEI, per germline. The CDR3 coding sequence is TGTGCCAGCAGGGAAATACAGGTCTATGGCTACACCTTC. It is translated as CASREIQVYGYTF.

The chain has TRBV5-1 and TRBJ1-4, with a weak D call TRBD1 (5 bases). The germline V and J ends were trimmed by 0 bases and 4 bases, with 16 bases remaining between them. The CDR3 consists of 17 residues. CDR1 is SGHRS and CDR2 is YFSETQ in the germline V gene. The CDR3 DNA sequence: TGCGCCAGCAGCTTGGCGGGGGGTTCGCCCCTTAATGAAAAACTGTTTTTT. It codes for CASSLAGGSPLNEKLFF.

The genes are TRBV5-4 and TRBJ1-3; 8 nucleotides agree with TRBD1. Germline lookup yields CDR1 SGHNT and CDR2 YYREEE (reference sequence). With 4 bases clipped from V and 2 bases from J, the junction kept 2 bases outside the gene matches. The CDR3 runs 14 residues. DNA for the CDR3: TGTGCCAGCAGCACGGACAGGGCTGGAAACACCATATATTTT. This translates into CASSTDRAGNTIYF.